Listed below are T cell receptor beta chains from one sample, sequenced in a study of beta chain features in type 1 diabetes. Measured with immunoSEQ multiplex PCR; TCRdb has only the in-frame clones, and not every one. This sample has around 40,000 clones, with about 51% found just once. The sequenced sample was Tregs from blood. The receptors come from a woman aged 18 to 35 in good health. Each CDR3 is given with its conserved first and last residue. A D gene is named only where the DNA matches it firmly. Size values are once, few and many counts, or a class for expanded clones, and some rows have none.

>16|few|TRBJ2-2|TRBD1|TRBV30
TGTGCCTGGAGCGTCAAACAGGGGAAAATGACCGGGGAGCTGTTTTTT
CAWSVKQGKMTGELFF
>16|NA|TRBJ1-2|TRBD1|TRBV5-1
TGCGCCAGCAGCTTGGATGATACAGGGGGCTACTATGGCTACACCTTC
CASSLDDTGGYYGYTF
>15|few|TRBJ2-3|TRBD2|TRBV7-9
TGTGCCAGCAGAAAAGCGGGAGGGGGCACAGATACGCAGTATTTT
CASRKAGGGTDTQYF
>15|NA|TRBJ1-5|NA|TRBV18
TGTGCCAGCTCACCAGGGGCAGGGAGCAATCAGCCCCAGCATTTT
CASSPGAGSNQPQHF
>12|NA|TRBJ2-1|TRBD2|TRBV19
TGTGCCAGTAAACTAGCGGACAATGAGCAGTTCTTC
CASKLADNEQFF
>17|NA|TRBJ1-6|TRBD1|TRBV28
TGTGCCAGCAGCACGGGACAGGGGGCGACCTATAATTCACCCCTCCACTTT
CASSTGQGATYNSPLHF
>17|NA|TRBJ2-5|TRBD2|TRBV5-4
TGTGCCAGCAGCTTCAGGACTAGCGGGAGCAGGGAGGAGACCCAGTACTTC
CASSFRTSGSREETQYF
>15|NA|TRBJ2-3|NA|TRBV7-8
TGTGCCAGCAGCTTAGCGCTAAGCCCGGCAGATACGCAGTATTTT
CASSLALSPADTQYF
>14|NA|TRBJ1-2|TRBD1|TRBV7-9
TGTGCCAGCAGCTTTCAGGGGGCCCGGGGTCGCTACACCTTC
CASSFQGARGRYTF
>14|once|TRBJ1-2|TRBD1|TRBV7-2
TGTGCCAGCAGCTTAGGACAGGGGGCCTCTGGCTACACCTTC
CASSLGQGASGYTF
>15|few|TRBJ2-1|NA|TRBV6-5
TGTGCCAGCAGACCCCGCAGGGAAGGGCAACTTGAGCAGTTCTTC
CASRPRREGQLEQFF
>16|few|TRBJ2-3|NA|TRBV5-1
TGCGCCAGCAGCTTGGCCTCCCTCACTTACACAGATACGCAGTATTTT
CASSLASLTYTDTQYF
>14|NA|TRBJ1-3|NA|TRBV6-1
TGTGCCAGCCGGGGGGGGTACTCTGGAAACACCATATATTTT
CASRGGYSGNTIYF
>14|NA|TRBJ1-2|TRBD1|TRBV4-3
TGCGCCAGCAGCCTAAAGGACAGGGTCCATGGCTACACCTTC
CASSLKDRVHGYTF
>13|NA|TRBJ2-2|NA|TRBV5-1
TGCGCCAGCAACCCCCAGGCCACCGGGGAGCTGTTTTTT
CASNPQATGELFF
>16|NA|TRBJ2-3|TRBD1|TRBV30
TGTGCCTGGAGTGGTCGGGCAGGGGGCTTGGGAGATACGCAGTATTTT
CAWSGRAGGLGDTQYF